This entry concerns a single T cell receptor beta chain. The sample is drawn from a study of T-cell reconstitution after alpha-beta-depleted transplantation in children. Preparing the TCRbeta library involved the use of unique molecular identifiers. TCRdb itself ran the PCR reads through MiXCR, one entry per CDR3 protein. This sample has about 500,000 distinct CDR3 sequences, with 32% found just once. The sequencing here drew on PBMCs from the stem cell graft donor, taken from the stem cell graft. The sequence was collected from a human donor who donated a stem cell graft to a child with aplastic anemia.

This chain's CDR3 is CSARDGAGEAYEQYF. As DNA, the CDR3 is TGCAGTGCTAGGGATGGGGCGGGAGAGGCGTACGAGCAGTACTTC. The chain has TRBV20-1 and TRBJ2-7, with 7 bases fitting TRBD2. V lost 3 bases and J lost 4; bases outside the gene matches: 12. CDR3 size: 15 residues. Germline V CDR1 and CDR2: DFQATT, SNEGSKA (reference sequence).